These 2 T cell receptor beta chains were sequenced from one sample in a study of vaccination effects on CD4 cells after COVID-19 (dated by TCRdb to between 2021 and 2022). After more than 9 days of culture, CD4+ T cells were isolated with the EasySep CD4+ T cell isolation kit. Antigens for these TCRs are unknown. The library was made by the immunoSEQ multiplex PCR assay. Held by TCRdb, this immuneACCESS table contains in-frame sequences only and omits some clones. Under half of the omission traces to an unresolved V gene where checked; the cause of the rest is unknown. Here the sample has tens of thousands of clones; roughly four fifths occur a single time. The biggest ten clones account for around 2% of the sample. The starting material was CD4+ T cells from PBMCs cultured without peptide, obtained before COVID-19 vaccination. Every receptor here comes from a human donor who received a COVID-19 vaccine.

The genes are TRBV28 and TRBJ1-4; D may be TRBD1 (5 bases). Germline V gene sequence: CDR1 MDHEN, CDR2 SYDVKM. The germline V and J ends were trimmed by 7 bases and 6 bases, with 9 bases remaining between them. The CDR3 length is 12 residues. This CDR3 reads CASIGTYEKLFF. The CDR3 coding sequence is TGTGCCAGCATCGGGACCTATGAAAAACTGTTTTTT.

V is TRBV10-1 and J is TRBJ1-2; D call uncertain. V was shortened by 5 bases and J by 0 bases, with 7 bases between the two germline ends. Germline CDR1 is WNHNN and CDR2 is SYGVQD (reference sequence). This CDR3 is 13 amino acids long. In DNA, the CDR3 is TGCGCCAGCAGTACTGGACCTAACTATGGCTACACCTTC. Translating gives CASSTGPNYGYTF.